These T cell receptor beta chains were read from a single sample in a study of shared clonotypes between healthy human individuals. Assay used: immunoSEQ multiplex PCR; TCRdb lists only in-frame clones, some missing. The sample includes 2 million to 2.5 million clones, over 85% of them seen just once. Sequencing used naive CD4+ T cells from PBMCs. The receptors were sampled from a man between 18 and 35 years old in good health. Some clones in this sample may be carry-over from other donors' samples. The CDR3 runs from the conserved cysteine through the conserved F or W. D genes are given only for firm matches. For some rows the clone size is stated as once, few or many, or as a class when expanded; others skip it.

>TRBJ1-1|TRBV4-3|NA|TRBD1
TGCGCCAGCAGCCGGGGGACAGGGGGTACTGAAGCTTTCTTT
CASSRGTGGTEAFF
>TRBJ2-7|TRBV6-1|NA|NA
TGTGCCAGCAGCGCCGGGCCCTGGGCCGAGCAGTACTTC
CASSAGPWAEQYF
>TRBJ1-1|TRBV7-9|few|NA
TGTGCCAGCAGCACCAGGGGCGAGGGCACTGAAGCTTTCTTT
CASSTRGEGTEAFF
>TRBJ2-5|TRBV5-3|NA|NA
TGTGCCAGAAGTTTCGATCCGTACCAAGAGACCCAGTACTTC
CARSFDPYQETQYF
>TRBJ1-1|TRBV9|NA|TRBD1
TGTGCCAGCAGCCTTCACAGGGGTAGGACAACTGAAGCTTTCTTT
CASSLHRGRTTEAFF
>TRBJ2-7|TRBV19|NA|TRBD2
TGTGCCAGTAGTTTCCGGGGGGGGCTTTCCGAGCAGTACTTC
CASSFRGGLSEQYF
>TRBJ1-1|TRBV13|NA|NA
TGTGCCAGCAGCTTATATGGGACTGAAGCTTTCTTT
CASSLYGTEAFF
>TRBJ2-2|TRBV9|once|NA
TGTGCCAGCAGCCTGAGACGGAACACCGGGGAGCTGTTTTTT
CASSLRRNTGELFF
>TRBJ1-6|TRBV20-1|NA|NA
TGCAGTGCTAGATTGGGTCCACCCCTCCACTTT
CSARLGPPLHF
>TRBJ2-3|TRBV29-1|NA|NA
TGCAGCCCTACCGGACAGAGCACAGATACGCAGTATTTT
CSPTGQSTDTQYF
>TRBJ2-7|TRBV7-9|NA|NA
TGTGCCAGCACCCCCTTGCGGACAAGGGACGAGCAGTACTTC
CASTPLRTRDEQYF
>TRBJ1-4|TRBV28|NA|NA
TGTGCCAGCAGTTTGGGGACGTCGGTGAACAATGAAAAACTGTTTTTT
CASSLGTSVNNEKLFF
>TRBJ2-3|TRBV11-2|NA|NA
TGTGCCAGCAGCCACCGCAAGACAGGCGAAGGCACAGATACGCAGTATTTT
CASSHRKTGEGTDTQYF
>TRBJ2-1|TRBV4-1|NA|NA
TGCGCCAGCAGCCAAGGGACTATAGGGGGGGCAATCAATGAGCAGTTCTTC
CASSQGTIGGAINEQFF
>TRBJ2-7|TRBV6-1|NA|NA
TGTGCCAGCAGTCCAGAAACCTACAGGGCGGGCGAGCAGTACTTC
CASSPETYRAGEQYF
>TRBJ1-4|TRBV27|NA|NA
TGTGCCAGCAGTTTTCTTCGGTCCACTAATGAAAAACTGTTTTTT
CASSFLRSTNEKLFF
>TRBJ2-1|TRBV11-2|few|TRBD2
TGTGCCAGCAGCTTAGCGGGAGGGACTTACAATGAGCAGTTCTTC
CASSLAGGTYNEQFF
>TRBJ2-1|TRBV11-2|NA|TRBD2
TGTGCCAGCAGCCCCCTGAGCGGGAGGACTTATGAGCAGTTCTTC
CASSPLSGRTYEQFF
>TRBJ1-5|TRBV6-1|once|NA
TGTGCCAGCATCCGGGGTGGCAATCAGCCCCAGCATTTT
CASIRGGNQPQHF
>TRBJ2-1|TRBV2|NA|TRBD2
TGTGCCAGCAGTGTTCTTAGCGGGAAGTTTGGTGAGCAGTTCTTC
CASSVLSGKFGEQFF
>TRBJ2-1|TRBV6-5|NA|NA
TGTGCCAGCAGCCGGGGCTACAATGAGCAGTTCTTC
CASSRGYNEQFF
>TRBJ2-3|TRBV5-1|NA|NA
TGCGCCAGCAGCTTGGAGGGTTTAATAGATACGCAGTATTTT
CASSLEGLIDTQYF
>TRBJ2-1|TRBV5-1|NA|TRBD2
TGCGCCAGCCGCCTTGGACTAGCGGGAGTATGGCCCTACAATGAGCAGTTCTTC
CASRLGLAGVWPYNEQFF
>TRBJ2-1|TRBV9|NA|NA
TGTGCCAGCAGCCCCGGGAGCCCCAGCTCCTACAATGAGCAGTTCTTC
CASSPGSPSSYNEQFF
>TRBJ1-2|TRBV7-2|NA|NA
TGTGCCAGCAGCTTAGGGCAGGGAATGGCCTATGGCTACACCTTC
CASSLGQGMAYGYTF
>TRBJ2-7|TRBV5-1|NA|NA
TGCGCCAGCAGCTTCAGGCCAGGTGGGGACGAGCAGTACTTC
CASSFRPGGDEQYF
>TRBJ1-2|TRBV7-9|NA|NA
TGTGCCAGCAGCTCAGACGACTATGGCTACACCTTC
CASSSDDYGYTF
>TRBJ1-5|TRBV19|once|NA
TGTGCCAGTAGTATAGCCCCGCGTCAGCCCCAGCATTTT
CASSIAPRQPQHF
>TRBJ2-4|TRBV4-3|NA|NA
TGCGCCAGCAGCCAAGAGTCGGAGGGAGAGGGGTGGCTACAGTACTTC
CASSQESEGEGWLQYF
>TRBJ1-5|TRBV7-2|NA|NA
TGTGCCAGCAGTGCCCAGGCCAGCATCAATCAGCCCCAGCATTTT
CASSAQASINQPQHF
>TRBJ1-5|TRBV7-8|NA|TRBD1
TGTGCCAGCAGCCCCAGGGACAGACTCCAGCCCCAGCATTTT
CASSPRDRLQPQHF
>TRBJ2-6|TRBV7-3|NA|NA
TGTGCCAGCAGCTATAGCGCTGGGGCCAACGTCCTGACTTTC
CASSYSAGANVLTF
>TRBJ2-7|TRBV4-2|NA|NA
TGTGCCAGCAGCCAAGACCCAGTGGAGTCCTACGAGCAGTACTTC
CASSQDPVESYEQYF
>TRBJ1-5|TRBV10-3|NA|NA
TGTGCCATCAGTGAGAGGGTAGGTTCTGCCCCTCAGCCCCAGCATTTT
CAISERVGSAPQPQHF
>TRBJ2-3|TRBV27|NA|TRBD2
TGTGCCAGCAGTTTATGGGTCGCGGGGGTCGATACGCAGTATTTT
CASSLWVAGVDTQYF
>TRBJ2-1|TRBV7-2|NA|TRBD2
TGTGCCAGCAGCCCAAGGACTAGCGAGATTAGTGAGCAGTTCTTC
CASSPRTSEISEQFF
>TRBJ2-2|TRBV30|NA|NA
TGTGCCTGGAGTGGGGTCGGGGCGGTCGGGGAGCTGTTTTTT
CAWSGVGAVGELFF
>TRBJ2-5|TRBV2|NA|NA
TGTGCCAGCAAAGCGAGGTCAGAGACCCAGTACTTC
CASKARSETQYF
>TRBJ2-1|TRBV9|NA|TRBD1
TGTGCCAGCAGCGTAGGCAGGGGGCCAGGGGGGTCCTACAATGAGCAGTTCTTC
CASSVGRGPGGSYNEQFF
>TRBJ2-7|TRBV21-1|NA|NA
TGTGCCAGCAGCAAAAGCCCGTCGAGGGGGGATGAGCAGTACTTC
CASSKSPSRGDEQYF
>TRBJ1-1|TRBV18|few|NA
TGTGCCAGCTCACCAGGGCGCCGTGCGGACACTGAAGCTTTCTTT
CASSPGRRADTEAFF
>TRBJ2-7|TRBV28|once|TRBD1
TGTGCCAGCAGTTTGCCGGCCAGGGGGCGCGGCGAGCAGTACTTC
CASSLPARGRGEQYF
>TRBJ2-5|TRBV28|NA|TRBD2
TGTGCCAGCAGGCCCACTAGCGGGAGGCAGACCCAGTACTTC
CASRPTSGRQTQYF
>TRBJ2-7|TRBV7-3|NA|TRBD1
TGTGCCAGCAGCGAGGACAGGGGAGGCGAGCAGTACTTC
CASSEDRGGEQYF
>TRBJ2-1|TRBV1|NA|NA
TGCACCAGCAGCCTAGCTCCCTACAATGAGCAGTTCTTC
CTSSLAPYNEQFF
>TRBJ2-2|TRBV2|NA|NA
TGTGCCAGTAAAGAACAGACTAACACCGGGGAGCTGTTTTTT
CASKEQTNTGELFF
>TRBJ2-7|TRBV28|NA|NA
TGTGCCAGCACTACCGGAGGGCAGGGGATTGATGAGCAGTACTTC
CASTTGGQGIDEQYF
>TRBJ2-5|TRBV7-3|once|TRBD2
TGTGCCAGCAGCTTAACGGGACTAGCAAAAGAGACCCAGTACTTC
CASSLTGLAKETQYF
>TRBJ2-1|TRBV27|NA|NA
TGTGCCAGCAGGGAGGCGCCAGGGAATGAGCAGTTCTTC
CASREAPGNEQFF
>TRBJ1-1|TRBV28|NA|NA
TGTGCCAGCAGCCTACCTAGTAGACCTGAAGCTTTCTTT
CASSLPSRPEAFF
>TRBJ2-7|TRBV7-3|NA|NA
TGTGCCAGCAGCTTAACGCCCTTACCCTCCTACGAGCAGTACTTC
CASSLTPLPSYEQYF
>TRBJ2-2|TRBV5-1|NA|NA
TGCGCCAGCAGCTTGGTGCAGCGAATTTACGGGGAGCTGTTTTTT
CASSLVQRIYGELFF
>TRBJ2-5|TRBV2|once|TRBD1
TGTGCCAGCATCAAGGACAGGCAAGAGACCCAGTACTTC
CASIKDRQETQYF